The clone carrying this T cell receptor beta chain occurred a few times. The antigen is not known. The CDR3 has 18 residues. V shed 5 bases, J shed 0 bases, and the junction held 9 bases outside the gene matches. Germline assignment: CDR1 PRHDT and CDR2 FYEKMQ (reference sequence). MiXCR, run by TCRdb on the RT-PCR reads, gives a single entry per CDR3 protein. The sample has hundreds of thousands of distinct CDR3 sequences; around 16% are singletons. The data were obtained in a study of response to subunit inactivated influenza vaccine. Whole-study results and caveats: That few new T cells are recruited by each seasonal influenza vaccination was the authors' suggestion.

The V gene is TRBV13, the J gene TRBJ2-5, with 13 nucleotides matching TRBD2. The clonotype originates from a man aged 45-65 years who received an inactivated influenza vaccine. Sequencing used PBMCs from blood, obtained 11 to 12 days after vaccination. The CDR3 spells CASSGPGLAGRYQETQYF. In nucleotides, the CDR3 is TGTGCCAGCAGCGGACCGGGACTAGCGGGGCGGTACCAAGAGACCCAGTACTTC.